The clone carrying this TCR beta chain has at least ten counts. Amplification targeted TCR beta CDR3 regions from RNA transcripts. The study used the HTBI primer set for a first-round RT-PCR of the TCR CDR3. A single record per CDR3 protein comes from TCRdb applying MiXCR to the multiplex PCR reads. The table lists approximately 590,000 distinct CDR3 sequences, 15% to 18% of them singletons. The data were obtained in a study of T cells in Graves' hyperthyroidism and ophthalmopathy. The overall study: Upon initial diagnosis and before any treatment, peripheral blood was collected.

CDR3 size: 12 residues. The germline V and J ends were trimmed by 2 bases and 1 base, with 2 bases remaining between them. The germline V gene has CDR1 SEHNR and CDR2 FQNEAQ (reference sequence). The receptor comes from a woman aged 25 to 39 with Graves' hyperthyroidism. Sequences were obtained from blood. V is TRBV7-9 and J is TRBJ2-5; D remains unclear. As DNA, the CDR3 is TGTGCCAGCAGCTTATTCCAAGAGACCCAGTACTTC. It encodes CASSLFQETQYF. The entire variable domain, with the rest obtained from reference TRBV7-9 and TRBJ2-5, is as follows: DTGVSQNPRHKITKRGQNVTFRCDPISEHNRLYWYRQTLGQGPEFLTYFQNEAQLEKSRLLSDRFSAERPKGSFSTLEIQRTEQGDSAMYLCASSLFQETQYFGPGTRLLVL.